This is a list of T cell receptor beta chains from one sample in a study of T cell repertoires in cytomegalovirus infection. Their cognate antigens are unknown. MiXCR, run by TCRdb on the reads, gives a single entry per CDR3 protein. The top ten clones hold roughly an eighth of a sample with about 900,000 distinct CDR3 sequences, more than 25% of them seen once. The sample was cultured CD8+ T cells from PBMCs, taken from culture after CMV antigen stimulation. The source of these receptors is a human donor in good health (CMV status not recorded). Some clones in this sample may be carry-over from other donors' samples. CDR3s include the opening cysteine and the closing phenylalanine or tryptophan. Each record gives: V gene, J gene, CDR3 protein.

TRBV5-4	TRBJ2-5	CASSLSYGDTQETQYF
TRBV12-3/TRBV12-4	TRBJ2-1	CAIIRKAWQGKDREDDNEQFF
TRBV7-2	TRBJ1-2	CASSPPGTGVRGYTF
TRBV7-6	TRBJ2-5	CASSFLPIQETQYF
TRBV4-3	TRBJ1-2	CASSQGPGGGYTF
TRBV27	TRBJ2-1	CASRLGGNVYNEQFF
TRBV19	TRBJ1-1	CASSIETNTEAFF
TRBV7-8	TRBJ2-1	CASSPTGTVHNEQFF
TRBV7-2	TRBJ2-7	CASSDSPTEEQYF
TRBV7-8	TRBJ2-5	CASSLVSAGGRETQYF
TRBV7-9	TRBJ2-3	CASSFSASGGTDTQYF
TRBV12-3/TRBV12-4	TRBJ2-3	CASRVGLGTDTQYF
TRBV7-9	TRBJ2-5	CASSGERGHQETQYF
TRBV7-8	TRBJ1-2	CASSLYQGRGGYTF
TRBV9	TRBJ1-1	CASSGGDPVEAFF
TRBV7-7	TRBJ2-7	CASSSLRGASYEQYF
TRBV7-8	TRBJ2-7	CASSLRHPGQGNEQYF
TRBV7-9	TRBJ2-5	CASSSRGRTGPQETQYF
TRBV7-6	TRBJ2-7	CASSLTSIGPPYEQYF
TRBV10-3	TRBJ2-7	CASGGGGSYEQYF
TRBV27	TRBJ2-5	CTGSPQGGLETQYF
TRBV7-9	TRBJ2-2	CASSRGQGNTGELFF
TRBV5-4	TRBJ1-4	CASSGKNATNERLFF
TRBV27	TRBJ1-2	CASSLIPLTGEGYTF
TRBV27	TRBJ2-3	CASSLFGQRADTQYF
TRBV7-9	TRBJ2-1	CASSPTRQGAEEQFF
TRBV7-8	TRBJ2-6	CASSETGGWANVLTF
TRBV7-6	TRBJ1-1	CASSLAHPEAFF
TRBV7-2	TRBJ2-3	CASSLALGRDMSDTQYF
TRBV7-8	TRBJ2-3	CASSLFITFSSTDTQYF
TRBV4-1	TRBJ2-1	CASSQVGLGVDEQFF
TRBV7-2	TRBJ2-7	CASSFYTGNLSSNEQYF
TRBV27	TRBJ1-2	CASSLRARQGEGYTF
TRBV27	TRBJ2-7	CASSLWTGTEQYF
TRBV7-9	TRBJ1-1	CATAVTEAFF
TRBV11-2	TRBJ1-3	CASSSPGTGNTIYF
TRBV19	TRBJ2-1	CASSTPGGRGNEQFF
TRBV7-9	TRBJ2-4	CASSPGTGLDQYF
TRBV6-6	TRBJ2-1	CASSYGGGNLDYNEQFF
TRBV12-3/TRBV12-4	TRBJ1-6	CASSLGQTSYNSPLHF
TRBV6-9	TRBJ1-1	CASRSTEYMNTEAFF
TRBV4-1	TRBJ2-2	CASSQDPSGVLGELFF
TRBV20-1	TRBJ2-1	CSARDPGVGQVEQFF
TRBV10-3	TRBJ2-7	CAISEGTLAGGPGEQYF
TRBV27	TRBJ2-1	CASSTLTGSSYNEQFF
TRBV2	TRBJ1-2	CANLIQENYGYTF
TRBV7-8	TRBJ1-1	CASSLPKGARAEAFF
TRBV12-3/TRBV12-4	TRBJ1-5	CASSDTDSNQPQHF
TRBV7-8	TRBJ1-1	CASSLATASNTEAFF
TRBV28	TRBJ1-2	CASRGRHYGYTF
TRBV9	TRBJ2-6	CASSPSGGYSNVLTF
TRBV7-9	TRBJ2-3	CASSLRDSGTDTQYF
TRBV11-1	TRBJ2-1	CASSLGGRLEQFF
TRBV27	TRBJ2-3	CASTLFPPQLAGGTADTQYF
TRBV7-9	TRBJ2-7	CASSPKVF
TRBV6-6	TRBJ1-5	CASLGRGQGQPQHF
TRBV20-1	TRBJ1-1	CSARSREQNTEAFF